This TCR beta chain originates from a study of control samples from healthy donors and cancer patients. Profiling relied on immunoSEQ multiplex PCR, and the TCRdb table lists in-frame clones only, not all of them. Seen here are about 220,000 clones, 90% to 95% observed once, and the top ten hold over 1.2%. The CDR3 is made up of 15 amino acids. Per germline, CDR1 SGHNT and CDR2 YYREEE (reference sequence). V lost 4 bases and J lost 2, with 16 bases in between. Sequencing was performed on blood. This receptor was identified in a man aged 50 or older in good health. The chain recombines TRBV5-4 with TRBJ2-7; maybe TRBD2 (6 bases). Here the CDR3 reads CASSPTLEGPYEQYF. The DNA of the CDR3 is TGTGCCAGCAGCCCGACTCTGGAGGGGCCCTACGAGCAGTACTTC.